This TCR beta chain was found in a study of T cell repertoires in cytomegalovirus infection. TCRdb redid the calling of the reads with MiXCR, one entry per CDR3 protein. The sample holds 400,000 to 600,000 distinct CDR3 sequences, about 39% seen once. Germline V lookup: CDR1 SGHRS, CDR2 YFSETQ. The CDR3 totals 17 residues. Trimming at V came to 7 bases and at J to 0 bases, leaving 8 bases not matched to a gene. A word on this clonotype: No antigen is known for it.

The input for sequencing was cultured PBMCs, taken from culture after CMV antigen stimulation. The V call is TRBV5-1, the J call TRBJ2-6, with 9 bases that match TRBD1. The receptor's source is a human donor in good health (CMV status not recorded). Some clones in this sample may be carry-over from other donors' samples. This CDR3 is CASDTGGLRSGANVLTF. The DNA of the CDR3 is TGCGCCAGCGACACAGGGGGCTTACGCTCTGGGGCCAACGTCCTGACTTTC.